The entry that follows covers one T cell receptor beta chain sequence. This clone was observed a handful of times. This receptor's antigen is unknown. The sample holds no much larger clone one base away, and base qualities are not on file. The CDR1 and CDR2 encoded by the germline V gene are MNHEY and SVGAGI. Germline trimming: 6 bases from V, 7 bases from J; junction bases outside gene matches: 8. The CDR3, cysteine through phenylalanine, is 14 amino acids long. Only the CDR3 region is kept as DNA, spanning 42 bases read in frame from base 1. Receptor libraries were prepared by the immunoSEQ multiplex PCR assay. The table was pulled from immuneACCESS by TCRdb, which kept in-frame rearrangements only. Such tables lose some clones; where checked, under half of the loss comes from unresolved V genes, and the rest has no known cause. The sample data list tens of thousands of clones, and around 92% of these were observed just once. The ten largest clones take up 17% of the sample.

The data belong to a study of control samples from healthy donors and cancer patients (TCRdb year 2020). Material for sequencing was blood. The receptor's source is a man aged 45-65 years in good health. Recombination joined TRBV6-5 with TRBJ1-5, and TRBD1 aligns with 8 junction nucleotides. In nucleotide form, the sequence is TGTGCCAGCAGATCGCAGGGGGCCTGGCAGCCCCAGCATTTT. Its translation reads: CASRSQGAWQPQHF.